Below, 30 T cell receptor beta chains from the same sample are listed, as sequenced in a study of CD4 T cell repertoires in COVID-19. No culture step preceded sequencing of the ex vivo isolated memory T cells. The repertoire was sequenced with immunoSEQ multiplex PCR; TCRdb's copy has only in-frame clones and lacks some. The top ten clones hold over 0.55% of a sample with 20,000 or so clones, around 86% of them seen once. Sequences were derived from central memory CD4+ T cells from blood, sampled before the COVID-19 pandemic. The receptor set was obtained from a human donor who had COVID-19.

The chain uses TRBV2 and TRBJ2-1; perhaps TRBD2 as D (6 bases). Germline-derived CDR1 and CDR2 are SNHLY and FYNNEI. This CDR3 is 13 amino acids long. The V end was cut by 3 bases, the J end by 4 bases, with 7 bases between. The CDR3 reads CASSEGGYNEQFF. Written as DNA, the CDR3 is TGTGCCAGCAGTGAGGGGGGATACAATGAGCAGTTCTTC.

Comment on this clone: Relative to the germline gene, one junction end is altered; a read error may explain this. The rearrangement joins TRBV9 to TRBJ2-7, with D maybe TRBD1 (6 bases). The CDR3 consists of 12 residues. The germline CDR1 and CDR2 sequences are SGDLS and YYNGEE. CDR3 in DNA: TGTGCCAGCAGCGCGAGCTCCGGGACACTAATCTTC. It specifies CASSASSGTLIF.

V usage is TRBV19 and J usage is TRBJ1-1, with 7 bases that match TRBD1. CDR3 length: 14 residues. CDR1 LNHDA and CDR2 SQIVND come from the germline V gene (reference sequence). The ends lost 5 bases at V and 1 base at J; junction bases unmatched: 4. DNA of the CDR3: TGTGCCAGTAGTTCTCGGACAGGGAACACTGAAGCTTTCTTT. Residues: CASSSRTGNTEAFF.

This chain's CDR3 is CASALREHQPQHF. The DNA for the CDR3 is TGTGCCAGTGCGTTGAGGGAGCATCAGCCCCAGCATTTT. The rearrangement links TRBV19 to TRBJ1-5; D unresolved. Trimming pared 8 bases from V and 5 bases from J, leaving 13 bases between. CDR1 is LNHDA and CDR2 is SQIVND in the germline V gene (reference sequence). The CDR3 sequence is 13 residues long. The variable domain in full, completed from reference TRBV19 and TRBJ1-5, reads DGGITQSPKYLFRKEGQNVTLSCEQNLNHDAMYWYRQDPGQGLRLIYYSQIVNDFQKGDIAEGYSVSREKKESFPLTVTSAQKNPTAFYLCASALREHQPQHFGDGTRLSIL.

This clone appeared once. This chain links TRBV28 with TRBJ1-1, with a weak D call TRBD1 (5 bases). CDR1 MDHEN and CDR2 SYDVKM come from the germline V gene. The CDR3 loop spans 17 amino acids. V was cut by 2 bases and J by 1 base, with 17 bases left in between. CDR3 nucleotide sequence: TGTGCCAGCAGTTTACTCGGGCAGGGTTCGAGGAACACTGAAGCTTTCTTT. Translated, it gives CASSLLGQGSRNTEAFF.

This clone was picked up a small number of times. Other DNA sequences in the sample encode the same CDR3. The V and J genes are TRBV20-1 and TRBJ1-1, with D unclear. The CDR3 loop spans 11 amino acids. Trimming shortened V by 5 bases and J by 2 bases, and 6 bases separated the two germline ends. Germline V lookup: CDR1 DFQATT, CDR2 SNEGSKA (reference sequence). This CDR3 reads CSAYLNTEAFF. As DNA, the CDR3 is TGCAGTGCTTATTTAAACACTGAAGCTTTCTTT.

The gene calls are TRBV7-2 and TRBJ1-3, with unresolved D. Per the germline V gene, CDR1 is SGHTA and CDR2 is FQGNSA. V lost 0 bases to trimming and J lost 3 bases, with 9 bases between them. CDR3 length: 15 residues. Here the CDR3 reads CASSLAYRSGNTIYF. The CDR3 DNA reads TGTGCCAGCAGCTTAGCCTACAGAAGTGGAAACACCATATATTTT.

Only one count was recorded for this clone. The chain recombines TRBV7-3 with TRBJ1-6, with D tentatively TRBD1 (5 bases). Germline lookup yields CDR1 SGHTA and CDR2 FQGTGA. V was shortened by 3 bases and J by 7 bases, with 16 bases between the two germline ends. The CDR3 is made up of 16 amino acids. Here the CDR3 DNA reads TGTGCCAGCAGCTTTGCGGGGACGTTGGGAAATTCACCCCTCCACTTT. Translated, it gives CASSFAGTLGNSPLHF.

The chain employs TRBV4-1 and TRBJ2-7; D might be TRBD2 (7 bases). Germline CDR1 reads MGHRA; CDR2 reads YSYEKL. V gave up 4 bases and J gave up 1 base, with 14 bases separating them. This CDR3 contains 15 residues. The CDR3 nucleotides are TGCGCCAGCAGCCCCCGCGGGGGCACTTCCTACGAGCAGTACTTC. Its translation: CASSPRGGTSYEQYF.

In this sample, this clone turned up once. The chain carries TRBV19 and TRBJ1-2, with 9 bases that match TRBD1. The CDR3 consists of 13 residues. V lost 5 bases to trimming and J lost 5 bases; unmatched junction nucleotides: 3. Germline V CDR1 and CDR2: LNHDA, SQIVND (reference sequence). The chain's CDR3 is CASSDRGRYGYTF. CDR3 in DNA: TGTGCCAGTAGTGACAGGGGGAGATATGGCTACACCTTC.

The count of this clone is one. The genes are TRBV7-8 and TRBJ1-1; 10 nucleotides agree with TRBD1. CDR1 SGHVS and CDR2 FQNEAQ come from the germline V gene. The V and J ends lost 5 bases and 4 bases, in that order; junction bases with no gene match: 7. The CDR3 has 15 amino acids. CDR3 sequence reads: CASSPGTGVGTEAFF. CDR3 DNA sequence: TGTGCCAGCAGCCCGGGGACAGGGGTGGGCACTGAAGCTTTCTTT.

The chain recombines TRBV14 with TRBJ2-1, with TRBD2 matching over 8 bases. Germline CDR1 SGHDN, CDR2 FVKESK. With 5 bases clipped from V and 0 bases from J, the junction kept 3 bases outside the gene matches. CDR3 length: 15 residues. The CDR3 DNA sequence: TGTGCCAGCAGCGCCCGGGAGGGCTCCTACAATGAGCAGTTCTTC. Encoded protein: CASSAREGSYNEQFF.

The chain joins TRBV18 to TRBJ1-3, with 7 nucleotides matching TRBD1. The V segment lost 3 bases and the J segment 7 bases; nucleotides outside the gene matches: 9. The CDR3 is 15 amino acids. CDR1 is KGHSH, CDR2 LQKENI, per germline. The CDR3 spells CASSPSGDSRNTIYF. The CDR3 region has the DNA TGTGCCAGCTCACCTAGCGGGGACAGTAGGAACACCATATATTTT.

The J gene is TRBJ2-7, the V gene TRBV7-3; TRBD1 might be the D (6 bases). This CDR3 spans 15 amino acids. Trimming left V 0 bases short and J 5 bases short, with 14 bases between. In germline, CDR1 is SGHTA, CDR2 FQGTGA. The CDR3 is CASSLTSGQGNEQYF. CDR3 DNA sequence: TGTGCCAGCAGCTTAACTTCGGGACAAGGAAACGAGCAGTACTTC.

This chain joins TRBV30 and TRBJ2-7; TRBD1 agrees at 9 bases. The CDR3 covers 15 residues. Germline CDR1 is GTSNPN and CDR2 is SVGIG (reference sequence). V shed 3 bases, J shed 3 bases, and the junction held 9 bases outside the gene matches. This CDR3 is CAWSPGGQGVYEQYF. The CDR3 DNA reads as TGTGCCTGGAGCCCGGGGGGACAGGGAGTCTACGAGCAGTACTTC.

V and J are TRBV4-1 and TRBJ1-2; D gene ambiguous. The germline V and J ends were trimmed by 2 bases and 7 bases, with 14 bases remaining between them. The germline CDR1 and CDR2 sequences are MGHRA and YSYEKL. CDR3 length equals 14 residues. DNA of the CDR3: TGCGCCAGCAGCCAATCGGAGCAGCGGGGTGGCTACACCTTC. Amino acid sequence: CASSQSEQRGGYTF.

The chain recombines TRBV7-9 with TRBJ2-3, with D unresolved. This CDR3 has 13 residues. The ends were cut back, 8 bases at V and 1 base at J, with 10 bases in the middle. Germline values: CDR1 SEHNR, CDR2 FQNEAQ (reference sequence). The CDR3 nucleotides are TGTGCCAGCTCTAGGAGCGGCACAGATACGCAGTATTTT. Protein: CASSRSGTDTQYF.

The rearrangement links TRBV6-1 to TRBJ1-6, with D possibly being TRBD1 (5 bases). V was pared by 6 bases and J by 10 bases, with 13 bases between. The CDR3 totals 13 residues. Germline CDR1 and CDR2: MNHNS and SASEGT. The CDR3 DNA is TGTGCCAGCAGCGGGTCAGGGCGGTCACCCCTCCACTTT. Its translation: CASSGSGRSPLHF.

The V call is TRBV2, the J call TRBJ1-5; 8 bases agree with TRBD1. Germline V gene lookup returns CDR1 SNHLY and CDR2 FYNNEI. This CDR3 is built from 14 residues. The V gene end was trimmed by 4 bases and the J gene end by 1 base; junction bases not matched to a gene: 0. CDR3 in DNA: TGTGCCAGCAGTGGGGACAGGAGCAATCAGCCCCAGCATTTT. It yields the protein CASSGDRSNQPQHF.

This chain links TRBV5-1 with TRBJ2-3, with 7 nucleotides matching TRBD1. The CDR3 covers 16 residues. Germline loops: CDR1 SGHRS, CDR2 YFSETQ. With V trimmed by 4 bases and J by 1 base, 9 bases remained unmatched. The CDR3 here is CASSARLDRGTDTQYF. Written as DNA, the CDR3 is TGCGCCAGCAGCGCCAGATTAGACAGGGGCACAGATACGCAGTATTTT.

The CDR3 bases are TGCGCCAGCAGCTTGGCGGGATCGACAGGGCAGGGACGGGAGCAGTACTTC. Amino acid sequence: CASSLAGSTGQGREQYF. The genes are TRBV5-1 and TRBJ2-7; 7 bases match TRBD1. The CDR3 is 17 amino acids. Germline loops: CDR1 SGHRS, CDR2 YFSETQ. J gave up 7 bases and V 0 bases, and 16 bases lay outside the gene matches.

This chain joins TRBV7-2 and TRBJ1-2, with D possibly TRBD1 on 6 matching bases. In germline, CDR1 is SGHTA, CDR2 FQGNSA. Trimming took off 5 bases at V and 5 bases at J, with 21 bases between the two ends. The CDR3 loop spans 16 amino acids. The DNA for the CDR3 is TGTGCCAGCAGCCTGATGGGGGCAGGGGTAGGGTATGGCTACACCTTC. Translation: CASSLMGAGVGYGYTF.

The chain joins TRBV7-9 to TRBJ2-2, with TRBD2 matching over 7 bases. After removal of 5 bases from V and 6 bases from J, the junction contained 12 bases not matched to a gene. The CDR3 has 16 amino acids. The V gene's germline CDR1 is SEHNR and CDR2 FQNEAQ (reference sequence). The CDR3 region is CASSPQWGGPPGELFF. The CDR3 coding sequence is TGTGCCAGCAGCCCCCAGTGGGGAGGGCCCCCCGGGGAGCTGTTTTTT.

This clone was seen a few times. This chain connects TRBV20-1 to TRBJ1-1, with D possibly TRBD1 on 6 matching bases. Germline lookup yields CDR1 DFQATT and CDR2 SNEGSKA (reference sequence). The CDR3 consists of 10 residues. CDR3 nucleotides: TGCAGCGTCCTGGGGACAGAAGCTTTCTTT. This translates into CSVLGTEAFF.

This clone was seen once. The V call is TRBV5-1, the J call TRBJ1-1, with 8 bases identical to TRBD1. After removal of 7 bases from V and 1 base from J, the junction contained 3 bases not matched to a gene. The CDR3 covers 13 residues. Germline CDR1 SGHRS, CDR2 YFSETQ. Written as DNA, the CDR3 is TGCGCCAGCTCCGGACAGGGGAACACTGAAGCTTTCTTT. Translated, it gives CASSGQGNTEAFF. Full variable domain (outside the CDR3, taken from reference TRBV5-1 and TRBJ1-1): KAGVTQTPRYLIKTRGQQVTLSCSPISGHRSVSWYQQTPGQGLQFLFEYFSETQRNKGNFPGRFSGRQFSNSRSEMNVSTLELGDSALYLCASSGQGNTEAFFGQGTRLTVV.

The chain links TRBV10-3 to TRBJ2-2; a possible D gene is TRBD2 (5 bases). V shed 3 bases and J shed 4 bases, with 12 bases lying between them. Germline CDR1 reads ENHRY; CDR2 reads SYGVKD. The CDR3 covers 15 residues. Written as DNA, the CDR3 is TGTGCCATCAGTGATGTGGTTCGGGGCACCGGGGAGCTGTTTTTT. This gives the protein CAISDVVRGTGELFF.

The rearrangement uses TRBV28 and TRBJ1-2, with TRBD1 matching over 9 bases. The CDR3 consists of 13 residues. V lost 5 bases to trimming and J lost 8 bases; unmatched junction nucleotides: 6. CDR1 is MDHEN and CDR2 is SYDVKM in the germline V gene. Here the CDR3 reads CASSDNDRGGYTF. In nucleotides, the CDR3 is TGTGCCAGCAGTGACAATGACAGGGGGGGCTACACCTTC.

The chain is built from TRBV6-5 and TRBJ1-1, with 9 bases aligning to TRBD1. CDR3 length equals 13 residues. The junction had 3 bases not matched to a gene; V was cut back by 6 bases and J by 4 bases. Germline V gives CDR1 MNHEY, CDR2 SVGAGI. The CDR3 is CASRRTGATEAFF. The CDR3 DNA reads TGTGCCAGCAGGAGGACAGGGGCCACTGAAGCTTTCTTT.

The rearrangement uses TRBV5-4 and TRBJ2-5, with TRBD2 matching 11 bases. V shed 1 base and J 5 bases; nucleotides not matched to a gene: 4. Per the germline V gene, CDR1 is SGHNT and CDR2 is YYREEE (reference sequence). This CDR3 is 15 amino acids long. The CDR3 coding sequence is TGTGCCAGCAGCTTGAATAGCGGGGGGGCGGAGACCCAGTACTTC. It translates to CASSLNSGGAETQYF.

This chain links TRBV7-9 with TRBJ2-7; possibly TRBD2 for D (7 bases). Trimming stripped 7 bases from V and 2 bases from J, with 12 bases between. The CDR3 contains 13 residues. Germline CDR1 reads SEHNR; CDR2 reads FQNEAQ (reference sequence). The CDR3 DNA is TGTGCCAGCACAAGGGGGGGGCCCTACGAGCAGTACTTC. As protein: CASTRGGPYEQYF.